This TCR beta chain was obtained from a study of cytomegalovirus exposure and HLA in healthy donors. It was with 60 Vbeta and 13 Jbeta primers that the PCR ran. The method was immunoSEQ multiplex PCR; TCRdb's version includes in-frame clones alone and lacks a portion of them. The sample yields 100,000 to 150,000 clones, around 79% seen once. Broader study findings: As a later analysis showed, several of the most significant clusters appeared to be linked to common viral pathogens. TCR beta chains associated with HLA were, in a later analysis, more clonally expanded than equally common others. Indistinguishable V segments such as TRBV6-2 and TRBV6-3 were excluded. TCR sequences were mostly rare, though some public TCRs occurred in many donors.

V lost 4 bases, J lost 8 bases, and 17 bases lay in between. Germline values: CDR1 MDHEN, CDR2 SYDVKM. CDR3 length: 14 residues. A note on this clone: Its antigen is not identified.

The chain joins TRBV28 to TRBJ1-2; D is possibly TRBD1 (6 bases). This receptor was obtained from a woman under 30 in good health and CMV-seronegative. The source material was PBMCs. CDR3 sequence reads: CASSSGQSIGGYTF. CDR3 bases: TGTGCCAGCAGTTCGGGACAAAGTATTGGAGGCTACACCTTC.